Following are 4 T cell receptor beta chains from one sample sequenced in a study of blood T cell repertoires in COVID-19. Data came from immunoSEQ multiplex PCR; TCRdb stores just in-frame clones and leaves some out. The sample lists 100,000 or so clones; around 74% were seen once. The sample comprised peripheral blood. The receptors originated from a woman aged 70 to 79 with acute or convalescent COVID-19.

V is TRBV2 and J is TRBJ2-5; TRBD2 aligns across 10 bases. Germline CDR1 is SNHLY and CDR2 is FYNNEI. CDR3 length: 20 amino acids. V trimming: 7 bases; J trimming: 1 base; junction bases outside the gene matches: 21. In nucleotides, the CDR3 is TGTGCCAGCATCCGCTCAATTAGACAGGGTCCTAGCGGGGGCCAAGAGACCCAGTACTTC. Translation gives CASIRSIRQGPSGGQETQYF.

This chain links TRBV9 with TRBJ1-2; TRBD1 agrees at 7 bases. The CDR3 runs 14 residues. Germline CDR1 is SGDLS and CDR2 is YYNGEE. Trimming at V came to 4 bases and at J to 3 bases, leaving 6 bases not matched to a gene. The CDR3 bases are TGTGCCAGCAGCAACCTACAGGGGCACTATGGCTACACCTTC. Protein sequence: CASSNLQGHYGYTF.

The chain couples TRBV3-1 (or the pseudogene TRBV3-2) to TRBJ2-7, with 8 nucleotides matching TRBD1. V lost 5 bases to trimming and J lost 2 bases; unmatched junction nucleotides: 5. Germline CDR1 and CDR2: LGHDT and YNNKEL (reference sequence). The CDR3 loop spans 14 amino acids. CDR3 loop: CASSTRQGTYEQYF. In nucleotides, the CDR3 is TGTGCCAGCAGCACACGACAGGGGACCTACGAGCAGTACTTC.

The rearrangement uses TRBV7-2 and TRBJ2-1; TRBD2 agrees at 7 bases. Germline lookup yields CDR1 SGHTA and CDR2 FQGNSA. After removal of 5 bases from V and 7 bases from J, the junction contained 8 bases not matched to a gene. The CDR3 extends over 14 amino acids. In DNA form, the CDR3 reads TGTGCCAGCAGCCTTTGGGGGGGGTTGAATGAGCAGTTCTTC. It specifies CASSLWGGLNEQFF. The variable domain in full, with the rest retrieved from reference TRBV7-2 and TRBJ2-1, is GAGVSQSPSNKVTEKGKDVELRCDPISGHTALYWYRQSLGQGLEFLIYFQGNSAPDKSGLPSDRFSAERTGGSVSTLTIQRTQQEDSAVYLCASSLWGGLNEQFFGPGTRLTVL.